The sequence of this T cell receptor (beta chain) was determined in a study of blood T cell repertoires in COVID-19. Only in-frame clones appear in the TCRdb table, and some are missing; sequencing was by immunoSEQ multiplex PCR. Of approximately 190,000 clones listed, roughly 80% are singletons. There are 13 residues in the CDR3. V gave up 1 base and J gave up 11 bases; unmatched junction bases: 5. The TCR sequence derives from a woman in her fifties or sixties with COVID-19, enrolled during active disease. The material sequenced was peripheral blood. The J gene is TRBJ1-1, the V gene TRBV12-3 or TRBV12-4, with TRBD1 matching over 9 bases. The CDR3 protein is CASSLGTGDLAFF. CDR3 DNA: TGTGCCAGCAGTTTAGGGACAGGGGATTTGGCTTTCTTT.